The subject of this entry is one T cell receptor beta chain. The table came from immunoSEQ multiplex PCR; TCRdb's copy has only in-frame clones and leaves some out. This table holds roughly 290,000 clones, around 90% found once. These data are taken from a study of blood T cell repertoires in COVID-19. The material sequenced was peripheral blood. The sequence came from a woman between 25 and 40 years old with COVID-19, enrolled during active disease.

The CDR3 protein is CASAPMGRETQYF. Here the CDR3 DNA reads TGTGCTAGTGCCCCTATGGGGAGGGAGACCCAGTACTTC. The rearrangement joins TRBV12-5 to TRBJ2-5; a possible D gene is TRBD2 (6 bases). The CDR3 runs to 13 residues. Trimming took 7 bases from V and 5 from J, leaving 14 bases between them. The germline V gene encodes CDR1 LGHNT and CDR2 FRNRAP.